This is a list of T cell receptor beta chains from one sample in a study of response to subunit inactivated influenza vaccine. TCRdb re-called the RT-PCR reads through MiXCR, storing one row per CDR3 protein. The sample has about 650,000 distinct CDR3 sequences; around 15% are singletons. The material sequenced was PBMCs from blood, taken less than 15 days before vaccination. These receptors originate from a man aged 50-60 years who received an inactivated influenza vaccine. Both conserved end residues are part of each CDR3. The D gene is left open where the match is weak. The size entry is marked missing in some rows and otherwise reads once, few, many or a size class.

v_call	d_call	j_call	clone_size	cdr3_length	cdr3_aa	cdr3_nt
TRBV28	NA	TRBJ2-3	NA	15	CASHTPSLGRNTQYF	TGTGCCAGCCACACCCCATCGCTGGGGAGAAATACGCAGTATTTT
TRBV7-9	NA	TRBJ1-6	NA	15	CASSLGGLYNSPLHF	TGTGCCAGCAGCTTAGGGGGGCTATATAATTCACCCCTCCACTTT
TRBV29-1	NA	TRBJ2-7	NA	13	CSVEAQRSGEQYF	TGCAGCGTTGAAGCACAGCGTAGCGGAGAGCAGTACTTC
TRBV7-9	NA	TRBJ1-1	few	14	CASSLDGGGTEAFF	TGTGCCAGCAGCTTAGACGGGGGAGGGACTGAAGCTTTCTTT
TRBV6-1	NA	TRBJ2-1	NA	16	CASRTSGVSSYNEQFF	TGTGCCAGCAGAACTTCAGGGGTTAGCTCCTACAATGAGCAGTTCTTC
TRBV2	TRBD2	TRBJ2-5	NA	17	CASRPGLAGKIQETQYF	TGTGCCAGCAGACCGGGACTAGCGGGAAAGATCCAAGAGACCCAGTACTTC
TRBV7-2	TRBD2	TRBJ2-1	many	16	CASSVSPSGIGNEQFF	TGTGCCAGCAGCGTAAGTCCTAGCGGGATAGGGAATGAGCAGTTCTTC
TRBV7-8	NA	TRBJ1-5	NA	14	CASSRIWGNQPQHF	TGTGCCAGCAGCCGAATCTGGGGCAATCAGCCCCAGCATTTT
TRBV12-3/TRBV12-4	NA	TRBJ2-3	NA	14	CASTSTRRTDTQYF	TGTGCCAGCACTTCGACCAGGAGAACAGATACGCAGTATTTT
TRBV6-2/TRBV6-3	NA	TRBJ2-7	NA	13	CASSVVLGYEQYF	TGTGCCAGCAGTGTAGTCCTAGGCTACGAGCAGTACTTC
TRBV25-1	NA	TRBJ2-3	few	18	CASSHPIFHGTLGVAQYF	TGTGCCAGCAGTCATCCTATTTTCCACGGGACACTAGGAGTGGCGCAGTATTTT
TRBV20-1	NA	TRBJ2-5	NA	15	CSARDPSTGSETQYF	TGCAGTGCTAGAGACCCTTCGACGGGATCAGAGACCCAGTACTTC
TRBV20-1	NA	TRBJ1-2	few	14	CSAGAGASNYGYTF	TGCAGTGCTGGAGCAGGAGCATCTAACTATGGCTACACCTTC
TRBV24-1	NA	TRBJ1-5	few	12	CATSVADWPQHF	TGTGCCACCAGTGTAGCGGATTGGCCCCAGCATTTT
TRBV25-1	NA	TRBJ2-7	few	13	CASSDYISYEQYF	TGTGCCAGCAGTGATTACATCTCCTACGAGCAGTACTTC
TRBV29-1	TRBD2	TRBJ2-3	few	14	CSASTSGGTDTQYF	TGCAGCGCATCGACTAGCGGGGGCACAGATACGCAGTATTTT
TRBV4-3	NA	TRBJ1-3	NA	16	CASSQDGGYSGNTIYF	TGCGCCAGCAGCCAAGACGGCGGATACTCTGGAAACACCATATATTTT
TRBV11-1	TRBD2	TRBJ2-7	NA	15	CASSPRGLAGNEQYF	TGTGCCAGCAGCCCGAGGGGACTAGCGGGCAACGAGCAGTACTTC
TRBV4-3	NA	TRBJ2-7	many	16	CASSHPTWLLTYEQYF	TGCGCCAGCAGCCACCCCACGTGGCTTCTAACCTACGAGCAGTACTTC
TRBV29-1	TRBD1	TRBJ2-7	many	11	CSVTDRDEQYF	TGCAGCGTTACTGACAGGGACGAGCAGTACTTC
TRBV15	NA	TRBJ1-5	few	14	CATSRGNLNQPQHF	TGTGCCACCAGCAGAGGAAACCTTAATCAGCCCCAGCATTTT
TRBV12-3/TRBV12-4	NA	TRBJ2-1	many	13	CASKEGSYNEQFF	TGTGCCAGCAAGGAGGGCTCCTACAATGAGCAGTTCTTC
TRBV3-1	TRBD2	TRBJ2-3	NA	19	CASSPFAPSGGAPTDTQYF	TGTGCCAGCAGCCCCTTTGCCCCTAGCGGGGGCGCCCCCACAGATACGCAGTATTTT
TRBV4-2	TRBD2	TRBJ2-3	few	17	CASSQGTSGRSTDTQYF	TGTGCCAGCAGCCAAGGGACTAGCGGGAGGAGCACAGATACGCAGTATTTT
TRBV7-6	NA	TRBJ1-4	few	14	CASSTRGGSEKLFF	TGTGCCAGCAGCACCAGGGGAGGGAGTGAAAAACTGTTTTTT
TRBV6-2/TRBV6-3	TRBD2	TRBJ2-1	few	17	CASSFSLGLERVNEQFF	TGTGCCAGCAGTTTCAGTTTAGGACTAGAAAGAGTCAATGAGCAGTTCTTC
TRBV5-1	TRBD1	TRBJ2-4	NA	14	CASSPDRAKNIQYF	TGCGCCAGCAGCCCGGACAGGGCCAAAAACATTCAGTACTTC
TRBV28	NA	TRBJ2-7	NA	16	CASTLGLGPSPYEQYF	TGTGCCAGCACCCTGGGGTTGGGGCCCTCCCCCTACGAGCAGTACTTC
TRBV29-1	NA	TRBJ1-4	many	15	CSVTRVGTLNEKLFF	TGCAGCGTGACCCGAGTGGGGACGCTTAATGAAAAACTGTTTTTT
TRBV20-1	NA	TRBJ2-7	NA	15	CSASRSAGRRDEQYF	TGCAGTGCTAGCCGCTCGGCAGGGAGAAGGGACGAGCAGTACTTC
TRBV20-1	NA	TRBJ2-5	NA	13	CSARTGAEETQYF	TGCAGTGCTAGGACTGGAGCGGAAGAGACCCAGTACTTC
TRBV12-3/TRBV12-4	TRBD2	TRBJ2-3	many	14	CASKALAGTDTQYF	TGTGCCAGCAAGGCACTAGCGGGCACAGATACGCAGTATTTT
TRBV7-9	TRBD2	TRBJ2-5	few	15	CASSPSGGARETQYF	TGTGCCAGCAGCCCTAGCGGGGGGGCCCGAGAGACCCAGTACTTC
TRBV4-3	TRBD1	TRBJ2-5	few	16	CASSQAYGTEQETQYF	TGCGCCAGCAGCCAAGCATACGGGACAGAGCAAGAGACCCAGTACTTC
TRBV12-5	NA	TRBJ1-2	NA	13	CASGFPGDYGYTF	TGTGCTAGTGGTTTTCCAGGGGACTATGGCTACACCTTC
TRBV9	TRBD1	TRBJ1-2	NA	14	CASSVDGTGYGYTF	TGTGCCAGCAGCGTAGATGGGACAGGCTATGGCTACACCTTC
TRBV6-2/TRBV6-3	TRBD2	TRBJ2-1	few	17	CASRPGLAGGPRNEQFF	TGTGCCAGCAGACCGGGACTAGCGGGAGGGCCTCGTAATGAGCAGTTCTTC
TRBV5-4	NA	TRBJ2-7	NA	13	CASSFAGGHEQSF	TGTGCCAGCAGCTTCGCCGGAGGGCACGAGCAGTCCTTC
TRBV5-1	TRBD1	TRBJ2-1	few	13	CASSLEGAGEQFF	TGCGCCAGCAGCTTGGAGGGGGCAGGTGAGCAGTTCTTC
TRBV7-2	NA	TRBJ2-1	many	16	CASSHKRLSSYNEQFF	TGTGCCAGCAGCCATAAGCGCCTTAGCTCCTACAATGAGCAGTTCTTC
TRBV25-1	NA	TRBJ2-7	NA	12	CASSDTPYEQYF	TGTGCCAGCAGTGACACCCCCTACGAGCAGTACTTC
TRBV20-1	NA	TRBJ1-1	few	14	CSAAREGPNTEAFF	TGCAGTGCTGCGCGGGAGGGGCCGAACACTGAAGCTTTCTTT
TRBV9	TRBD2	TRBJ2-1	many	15	CASSERTSSYNEQFF	TGTGCCAGCAGCGAGAGGACTAGCTCCTACAATGAGCAGTTCTTC
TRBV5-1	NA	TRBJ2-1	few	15	CASRPRLESYNEQFF	TGCGCCAGCAGACCCCGGTTAGAGTCCTACAATGAGCAGTTCTTC
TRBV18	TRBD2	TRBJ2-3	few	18	CASSPPGLAGIEVDTQYF	TGTGCCAGCTCACCACCAGGACTAGCGGGAATAGAGGTCGATACGCAGTATTTT
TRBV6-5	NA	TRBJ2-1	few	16	CASSSSWEGGWWEQFF	TGTGCCAGCAGTTCCTCGTGGGAAGGGGGATGGTGGGAGCAGTTCTTC
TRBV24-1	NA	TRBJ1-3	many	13	CATTGPDGNTIYF	TGTGCCACCACAGGGCCGGATGGAAACACCATATATTTT
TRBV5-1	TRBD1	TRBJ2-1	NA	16	CASSLTAGQGYNEQFF	TGCGCCAGCAGCCTGACTGCCGGACAGGGCTACAATGAGCAGTTCTTC
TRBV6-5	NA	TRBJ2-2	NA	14	CASSYGGDAGELFF	TGTGCCAGCAGTTACGGAGGGGACGCCGGGGAGCTGTTTTTT
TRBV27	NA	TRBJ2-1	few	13	CASSLPAGNEQFF	TGTGCCAGCAGTTTACCAGCGGGCAATGAGCAGTTCTTC
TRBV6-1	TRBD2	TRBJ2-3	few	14	CASSRRAGGDTQYF	TGTGCCAGCAGTCGAAGGGCGGGGGGAGATACGCAGTATTTT
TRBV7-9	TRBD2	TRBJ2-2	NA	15	CASSPGGLVSGELFF	TGTGCCAGCAGCCCAGGAGGACTAGTTTCCGGGGAGCTGTTTTTT
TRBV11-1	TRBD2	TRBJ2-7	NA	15	CASSLLAGGPHEQYF	TGTGCCAGCAGCTTGTTAGCGGGAGGGCCTCACGAGCAGTACTTC
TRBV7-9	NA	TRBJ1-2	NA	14	CASRSDRTNYGYTF	TGTGCCAGCAGGTCGGACAGAACGAACTATGGCTACACCTTC
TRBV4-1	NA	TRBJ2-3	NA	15	CASSRGRAGEDTQYF	TGCGCCAGCAGCCGTGGACGGGCCGGGGAAGATACGCAGTATTTT